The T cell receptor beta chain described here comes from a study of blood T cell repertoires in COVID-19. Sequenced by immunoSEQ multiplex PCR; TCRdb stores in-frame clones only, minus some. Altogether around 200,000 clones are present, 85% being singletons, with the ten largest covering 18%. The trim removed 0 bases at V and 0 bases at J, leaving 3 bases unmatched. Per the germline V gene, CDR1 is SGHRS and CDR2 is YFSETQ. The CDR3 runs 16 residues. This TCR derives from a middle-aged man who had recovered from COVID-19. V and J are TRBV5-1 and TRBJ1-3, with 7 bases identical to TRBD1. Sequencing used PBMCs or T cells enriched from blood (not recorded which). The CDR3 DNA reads TGCGCCAGCAGCTTGGCCGGGACAGACTCTGGAAACACCATATATTTT. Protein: CASSLAGTDSGNTIYF.